Below, one TCR beta chain is given with its context. What it binds is not known. V trimming: 4 bases; J trimming: 5 bases; junction bases outside the gene matches: 13. In germline, CDR1 is SGDLS, CDR2 YYNGEE. The CDR3 has 16 amino acids. This sample stems from a study of cytomegalovirus exposure and HLA in healthy donors. Study outcomes and limitations: As immune exposure information, only CMV serostatus was available. Several top significant clusters appeared, in a later analysis, to be linked to common viral pathogens. Later analysis identified a missense DCLRE1C variant that was linked to TCR beta V- and J-gene trimming.

Primers included in the PCR were 60 Vbeta and 13 Jbeta primers. The repertoire was sequenced with immunoSEQ multiplex PCR; TCRdb's copy has only in-frame clones and lacks some. The table shows under 200,000 clones, with around three quarters occurring only once. The sample consisted of PBMCs. The rearrangement joins TRBV9 to TRBJ2-5, with 8 bases matching TRBD1. The clonotype comes from a woman aged 25 to 39 in good health and CMV-seropositive. CDR3 in DNA: TGTGCCAGCAGCTCGAAGGGACAGGCGAGGGGGGAGACCCAGTACTTC. Protein sequence: CASSSKGQARGETQYF. The full variable domain, rest sourced from reference TRBV9 and TRBJ2-5, is DSGVTQTPKHLITATGQRVTLRCSPRSGDLSVYWYQQSLDQGLQFLIQYYNGEERAKGNILERFSAQQFPDLHSELNLSSLELGDSALYFCASSSKGQARGETQYFGPGTRLLVL.